The 27 T cell receptor beta chains below come from one sample, sequenced in a study of human T cells and chemical hapten exposure. TCRdb fed the RACE reads into MiXCR, producing one record per CDR3 protein. Here the sample spans 75,000 to 90,000 distinct CDR3 sequences, about a tenth being singletons. Specified time point: patch test 1, 2 weeks after DPC sensitization. The treatment was: therapeutic diphenylcyclopropenone sensitization with weekly scalp DPC. Sequencing used whole blood, obtained in connection with sensitization to the hapten diphenylcyclopropenone (DPC). The receptors derive from a woman between 50 and 59 years old with alopecia areata. Some clones in this sample may be carry-over from other donors' samples.

This clonotype was seen a few times. This rearrangement joins TRBV11-3 to TRBJ2-7; weak D call: TRBD1 (6 bases). Germline V gene data show CDR1 as SGHNT and CDR2 as YENEEA. The CDR3 totals 15 residues. Trimming removed 3 bases at V and 3 bases at J, with 15 bases between. The CDR3 nucleotides are TGTGCCAGCAGCTTTCCTCGGGACACTAACTACGAGCAGTACTTC. This sequence encodes CASSFPRDTNYEQYF.

The chain carries TRBV10-3 and TRBJ1-1, with D possibly being TRBD1 (6 bases). CDR3 size: 13 residues. V dropped 4 bases and J dropped 4 bases, with 10 bases sitting between them. CDR1 and CDR2 from the germline V gene are ENHRY and SYGVKD. CDR3 amino acids: CAISVKQGTEAFF. The CDR3 region has the DNA TGTGCCATCAGTGTAAAACAGGGCACTGAAGCTTTCTTT.

The CDR3 coding sequence is TGCGTGGGGCAGGTCGGGGAAAAACTGTTTTTT. It translates to CVGQVGEKLFF. The J gene is TRBJ1-4, the V gene TRBV20-1, with D perhaps TRBD1 (5 bases). CDR3 length: 11 residues. Germline assignment: CDR1 DFQATT and CDR2 SNEGSKA (reference sequence).

Many counts were recorded for this clonotype. The chain recombines TRBV7-9 with TRBJ2-3; D remains unclear. From germline, CDR1 is SEHNR and CDR2 FQNEAQ (reference sequence). CDR3 length equals 13 residues. The V gene lost 5 bases and the J gene lost 0 bases, with 6 bases spanning the gap. CDR3 residues: CASSRPSTDTQYF. CDR3 sequence (DNA): TGTGCCAGCAGCCGGCCTAGCACAGATACGCAGTATTTT.

The table lists this clonotype with many counts. The chain couples TRBV11-2 to TRBJ1-1; a weak D match, TRBD1 (5 bases). The CDR3 sequence is 14 residues long. The germline V and J ends were trimmed by 0 bases and 4 bases, with 9 bases remaining between them. Germline V gene lookup returns CDR1 SGHAT and CDR2 FQNNGV. Written as DNA, the CDR3 is TGTGCCAGCAGCTTAGAGAGGGGTAGCACTGAAGCTTTCTTT. Translation gives CASSLERGSTEAFF.

This clonotype appeared once. V is TRBV29-1 and J is TRBJ2-1, with no clear D. Trimming cost V 6 bases and J 0 bases, with 12 bases left between them. Germline loops: CDR1 SQVTM, CDR2 ANQGSEA. The CDR3 consists of 14 residues. The CDR3 DNA reads TGCAGCGTCGGCACATTGGTCTCCTACAATGAGCAGTTCTTC. Encoded protein: CSVGTLVSYNEQFF.

This clonotype was detected ten times or more. The chain has TRBV20-1 and TRBJ1-1, with D possibly matching TRBD1 (5 bases). The length of the CDR3 is 14 residues. Germline lookup yields CDR1 DFQATT and CDR2 SNEGSKA (reference sequence). V was cut by 6 bases and J by 4 bases, with 18 bases left in between. The CDR3: CSAIQRAGSTEAFF. The CDR3 DNA reads TGCAGTGCCATTCAAAGGGCAGGGAGCACTGAAGCTTTCTTT.

V usage is TRBV3-1 and J usage is TRBJ1-2; D not resolved. This CDR3 is 15 amino acids long. V was cut by 6 bases and J by 0 bases, with 14 bases left in between. CDR1 is LGHDT, CDR2 YNNKEL, per germline (reference sequence). CDR3 nucleotide sequence: TGTGCCAGCAGTCCCACAAAGGGATCTAACTATGGCTACACCTTC. Protein sequence: CASSPTKGSNYGYTF.

This clonotype was recorded a few times. The rearrangement joins TRBV11-3 to TRBJ2-3; no definite D call. The length of the CDR3 is 14 residues. Germline assignment: CDR1 SGHNT and CDR2 YENEEA. Deletions cut 5 bases from V and 5 bases from J, with 14 bases between. DNA of the CDR3: TGTGCCAGCAGCCCGAGGACCAGCCGAGATACGCAGTATTTT. It codes for CASSPRTSRDTQYF. Using reference TRBV11-3 and TRBJ2-3 for the parts outside the CDR3, the full variable domain is EAGVVQSPRYKIIEKKQPVAFWCNPISGHNTLYWYLQNLGQGPELLIRYENEEAVDDSQLPKDRFSAERLKGVDSTLKIQPAELGDSAVYLCASSPRTSRDTQYFGPGTRLTVL.

This clonotype was seen only a few times. This chain joins TRBV6-5 and TRBJ1-3; perhaps TRBD1 as D (6 bases). Per the germline V gene, CDR1 is MNHEY and CDR2 is SVGAGI. This CDR3 contains 15 residues. Trimming took off 0 bases at V and 4 bases at J, with 10 bases between the two ends. CDR3 DNA: TGTGCCAGCAGTTACTCGAAACAGGGAGGAAACACCATATATTTT. Translated: CASSYSKQGGNTIYF.

The chain is built from TRBV20-1 and TRBJ1-1; a possible D gene is TRBD1 (5 bases). This CDR3 region has 14 residues. Trimming shortened V by 5 bases and J by 1 base, and 14 bases separated the two germline ends. Germline V gene lookup returns CDR1 DFQATT and CDR2 SNEGSKA (reference sequence). The CDR3 loop is CSASPGTENTEAFF. The CDR3 DNA sequence: TGCAGTGCTTCCCCCGGGACCGAGAACACTGAAGCTTTCTTT.

In its sample, this clonotype was seen many times. The chain links TRBV11-2 to TRBJ1-1, with D possibly matching TRBD1 (6 bases). Trimming shortened V by 9 bases and J by 8 bases, and 19 bases separated the two germline ends. This CDR3 contains 13 residues. Per germline, CDR1 SGHAT and CDR2 FQNNGV. The CDR3 region has the DNA TGTGCCAGAAAATCAGGGGCCGATCCAGAAGCTTTCTTT. It yields the protein CARKSGADPEAFF. The full variable domain, completed using reference TRBV11-2 and TRBJ1-1, is EAGVAQSPRYKIIEKRQSVAFWCNPISGHATLYWYQQILGQGPKLLIQFQNNGVVDDSQLPKDRFSAERLKGVDSTLKIQPAKLEDSAVYLCARKSGADPEAFFGQGTRLTVV.

This clonotype was seen only a few times. J is TRBJ2-7 and V is TRBV7-9; D is uncertain. Germline V gene sequence: CDR1 SEHNR, CDR2 FQNEAQ (reference sequence). Trimming removed 0 bases from V and 5 bases from J, with 14 bases in between. The CDR3 length is 15 residues. This chain's CDR3 is CASSLAGTPAHEQYF. CDR3 nucleotide sequence: TGTGCCAGCAGCTTAGCGGGCACACCAGCCCACGAGCAGTACTTC.

This clonotype appeared a few times. V usage is TRBV5-1 and J usage is TRBJ2-7, with D tentatively TRBD2 (5 bases). The germline V gene encodes CDR1 SGHRS and CDR2 YFSETQ. This CDR3 spans 16 amino acids. V dropped 2 bases and J dropped 3 bases, with 18 bases sitting between them. The CDR3 spells CASSLGSFSDYYEQYF. The CDR3 coding sequence is TGCGCCAGCAGCTTAGGGTCGTTTAGCGACTACTACGAGCAGTACTTC. The whole variable domain, filled in from reference TRBV5-1 and TRBJ2-7, reads KAGVTQTPRYLIKTRGQQVTLSCSPISGHRSVSWYQQTPGQGLQFLFEYFSETQRNKGNFPGRFSGRQFSNSRSEMNVSTLELGDSALYLCASSLGSFSDYYEQYFGPGTRLTVT.

The V and J genes are TRBV19 and TRBJ1-1; D uncertain. The CDR3 contains 16 residues. The V end lost 7 bases, the J end lost 2 bases, and 20 bases lay between the germline ends. Per the germline V gene, CDR1 is LNHDA and CDR2 is SQIVND (reference sequence). The CDR3 reads CASITPRPLHNTEAFF. In nucleotides, the CDR3 is TGTGCCAGTATAACCCCGAGACCGCTCCATAACACTGAAGCTTTCTTT.

There are a few counts of this clonotype. The V call is TRBV15, the J call TRBJ2-4; D might be TRBD2 (6 bases). V gave up 10 bases and J gave up 3 bases, with 19 bases separating them. Germline CDR1 LNHNV, CDR2 YYDKDF (reference sequence). The CDR3 length is 15 residues. CDR3 coding DNA: TGTGCCATTCAGCGTGGGGGGTATGTCAAAAACATTCAGTACTTC. Its protein is CAIQRGGYVKNIQYF.

V and J are TRBV28 and TRBJ2-7, with no clear D. V lost 5 bases to trimming and J lost 7 bases, with 9 bases between them. Germline-derived CDR1 and CDR2 are MDHEN and SYDVKM. The CDR3 runs 11 residues. In nucleotides, the CDR3 is TGTGCCAGCAGTACCCAAGTGGAGCAGTACTTC. Translated, it gives CASSTQVEQYF.

This clonotype came up a few times. The V call is TRBV18, the J call TRBJ2-3; 10 bases are a match to TRBD2. The CDR3 sequence is 14 residues long. The junction had 3 bases not matched to a gene; V was cut back by 3 bases and J by 6 bases. Per the germline V gene, CDR1 is KGHSH and CDR2 is LQKENI. The CDR3 nucleotides are TGTGCCAGCTCACCCCAGACTAGCGGGGATACGCAGTATTTT. It specifies CASSPQTSGDTQYF.

The rearrangement links TRBV11-3 to TRBJ2-4, with D unclear. Germline V gene data show CDR1 as SGHNT and CDR2 as YENEEA. The CDR3 loop spans 13 amino acids. Deletions cut 5 bases from V and 8 bases from J, with 13 bases between. This chain's CDR3 is CASSAGSRDIQYF. DNA of the CDR3: TGTGCCAGCAGCGCTGGATCTCGGGACATTCAGTACTTC.

This clonotype came up a few times. The chain uses TRBV20-1 and TRBJ1-1, with TRBD1 matching over 7 bases. CDR1 is DFQATT and CDR2 is SNEGSKA in the germline V gene (reference sequence). The CDR3 length is 15 residues. Unmatched junction bases numbered 7, after V lost 2 bases and J lost 1 base. The CDR3 reads CSARLPGQRNTEAFF. CDR3 DNA sequence: TGCAGTGCTAGACTCCCGGGACAGAGGAACACTGAAGCTTTCTTT.

This clonotype was counted a few times. The chain employs TRBV19 and TRBJ2-5; possibly TRBD1 for D (7 bases). The germline V gene has CDR1 LNHDA and CDR2 SQIVND (reference sequence). This CDR3 is 16 amino acids long. V was shortened by 7 bases and J by 5 bases, with 23 bases between the two germline ends. Here the CDR3 reads CASKRGGGAQGETQYF. CDR3 coding DNA: TGTGCCAGTAAACGCGGAGGGGGCGCCCAGGGGGAGACCCAGTACTTC. The whole variable domain, filled in from reference TRBV19 and TRBJ2-5, reads DGGITQSPKYLFRKEGQNVTLSCEQNLNHDAMYWYRQDPGQGLRLIYYSQIVNDFQKGDIAEGYSVSREKKESFPLTVTSAQKNPTAFYLCASKRGGGAQGETQYFGPGTRLLVL.

This clonotype appeared a few times. The chain has TRBV12-5 and TRBJ1-1; no reliable D call. V lost 1 base and J 2 bases, leaving 5 bases between the germline ends. Germline values: CDR1 LGHNT, CDR2 FRNRAP. The CDR3 is made up of 13 amino acids. CDR3 residues: CASGLGRNTEAFF. The DNA of the CDR3 is TGTGCTAGTGGTTTGGGCAGAAACACTGAAGCTTTCTTT.

The chain joins TRBV12-3 or TRBV12-4 to TRBJ2-3; TRBD2 might be the D (6 bases). This CDR3 contains 15 residues. V was trimmed by 5 bases and J by 0 bases, leaving 12 bases between them. This chain's CDR3 is CASSEYSGSTDTQYF. CDR3 DNA: TGTGCCAGCAGTGAGTACAGCGGGAGCACAGATACGCAGTATTTT.

In this sample, this clonotype turned up many times. The chain carries TRBV11-2 and TRBJ2-7; 7 nucleotides match TRBD2. V lost 3 bases and J lost 3; bases outside the gene matches: 5. The CDR3 is 14 amino acids. Germline assignment: CDR1 SGHAT and CDR2 FQNNGV. CDR3 coding DNA: TGTGCCAGCAGCTTGGTGGCGGGAGTCTACGAGCAGTACTTC. It specifies CASSLVAGVYEQYF.

About this clonotype: The junction departs from the called germline gene at one end, perhaps through a read error. The rearrangement uses TRBV12-3 or TRBV12-4 and TRBJ1-4; D unclear. The length of the CDR3 is 12 residues. The CDR3 sequence is CASSPGPTKQFF. The CDR3 DNA sequence: TGTGCCAGCAGTCCCGGACCCACGAAACAGTTTTTT.

In this sample, this clonotype turned up many times. The chain has TRBV5-6 and TRBJ2-6; D remains ambiguous. The CDR3 is made up of 16 amino acids. V lost 1 base to trimming and J lost 0 bases, with 8 bases between them. The germline V gene encodes CDR1 SGHDT and CDR2 YYEEEE. The DNA of the CDR3 is TGTGCCAGCAGCTTGAGAGGAGACTCTGGGGCCAACGTCCTGACTTTC. Translated, it gives CASSLRGDSGANVLTF.

This clonotype was recorded a few times. The chain joins TRBV28 to TRBJ2-1; TRBD2 agrees at 12 bases. V lost 6 bases and J lost 7; bases outside the gene matches: 7. The CDR3 runs 15 residues. Germline V CDR1 and CDR2: MDHEN, SYDVKM. In DNA form, the CDR3 reads TGTGCCAGCAGCAAGACTAGCGGGAGATTGAATGAGCAGTTCTTC. It specifies CASSKTSGRLNEQFF.